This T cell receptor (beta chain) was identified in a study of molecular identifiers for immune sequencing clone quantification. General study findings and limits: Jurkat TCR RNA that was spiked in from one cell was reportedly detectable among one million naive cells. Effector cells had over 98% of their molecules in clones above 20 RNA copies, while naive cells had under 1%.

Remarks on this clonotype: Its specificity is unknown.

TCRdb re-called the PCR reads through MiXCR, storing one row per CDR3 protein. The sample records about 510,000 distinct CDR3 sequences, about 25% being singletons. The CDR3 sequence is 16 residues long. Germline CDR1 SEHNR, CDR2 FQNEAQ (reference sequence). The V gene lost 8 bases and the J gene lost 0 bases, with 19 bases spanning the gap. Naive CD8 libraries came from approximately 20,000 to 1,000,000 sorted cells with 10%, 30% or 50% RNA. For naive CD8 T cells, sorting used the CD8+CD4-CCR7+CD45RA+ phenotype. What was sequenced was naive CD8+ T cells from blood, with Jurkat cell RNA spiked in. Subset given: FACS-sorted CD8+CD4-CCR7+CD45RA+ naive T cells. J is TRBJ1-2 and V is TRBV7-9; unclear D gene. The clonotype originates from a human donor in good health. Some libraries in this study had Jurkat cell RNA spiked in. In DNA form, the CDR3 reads TGTGCCAGCTGGCGGACGGATTTTCACGCTAACTATGGCTACACCTTC. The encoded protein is CASWRTDFHANYGYTF.